This T cell receptor (beta chain) was sequenced in a study of cytomegalovirus exposure and HLA in healthy donors. Overall study: There were 350 to 450 genotyped donors. Of these, roughly 82% fell in the genetic ancestry cluster associated with self-reported Caucasian donors.

Vbeta (60) and Jbeta (13) primers were used in the PCR. The assay was immunoSEQ multiplex PCR, and TCRdb's table has in-frame clones only and misses some. The table shows about 150,000 clones, with approximately 84% occurring only once. Study-wide results and caveats: In a later analysis, HLA-C alleles had the fewest associated TCRs, DRB1 alleles the most. Most TCR sequences were uncommon, yet certain public TCRs appeared in many donors. A previous analysis found most TCR beta V segments productive roughly 87% or roughly 30% of the time.

This clone was seen a few times. Its antigen is still unknown. Germline CDR1 is SEHNR and CDR2 is FQNEAQ (reference sequence). The CDR3 is 15 amino acids. Losses at the gene ends were 1 base for V and 3 bases for J; bases not matched to a gene: 5. The chain is built from TRBV7-9 and TRBJ2-5; the match to TRBD1 covers 7 bases. This TCR derives from a middle-aged woman in good health and CMV-seropositive. The sample was PBMCs. The CDR3 protein is CASSLGGQKKETQYF. CDR3 bases: TGTGCCAGCAGCTTAGGGGGACAGAAAAAAGAGACCCAGTACTTC.